The sequence of this TCR beta chain was determined in a study of monozygotic twins with inflammatory bowel disease. Each sample's cDNA came from eight separate reactions. TCRdb re-called the 5' RACE reads, yielding one record per CDR3 amino acid sequence without DNA. Its listing shows 300,000 to 350,000 distinct CDR3 sequences. Germline CDR1 is SGHTA and CDR2 is FQGNSA. This CDR3 is 16 amino acids long. The V and J genes are TRBV7-2 and TRBJ2-2; TCRdb's D call of TRBD2 is untestable without DNA. The sequenced sample was blood. This sequence originates from a human donor with ulcerative colitis or Crohn's disease, or a healthy co-twin of an affected twin (not recorded which). CDR3 region: CASSLVGGSTAGELFF.